This TCR beta chain was identified during a study of shared clonotypes between healthy human individuals. The CDR3 totals 15 residues. Trimming removed 3 bases from V and 2 bases from J, with 14 bases in between. Germline CDR1 reads LNHDA; CDR2 reads SQIVND (reference sequence). Study-wide results and limits: Larger estimated richness was generally recorded for naive subsets relative to memory subsets.

This clone has only one observation. Its antigen remains unknown. Investigators spread the genomic DNA of each subset evenly over several immunoSEQ plates. The protocol was immunoSEQ multiplex PCR, while the TCRdb copy is restricted to in-frame clones and leaves out a portion. The sample lists around 2.1 million clones; around 95% were seen once. Material for sequencing was naive CD4+ T cells sorted from blood. Subset defined: CD45RA+ positively selected. The chain uses TRBV19 and TRBJ2-7, with D tentatively TRBD1 (6 bases). The source is a man between 18 and 35 years old in good health. Written as DNA, the CDR3 is TGTGCCAGTAGTATCAAGACGGACAGAACCTACGAGCAGTACTTC. Encoded protein: CASSIKTDRTYEQYF.